This TCR beta chain was documented in a study of early T cells in non-severe SARS-CoV-2 infection. This clonotype was counted many times. Unique molecular identifier tags were affixed to discrete cDNA molecules. One entry per CDR3 protein, called by TCRdb with MiXCR from the 5' RACE reads. Of 30,000 to 45,000 distinct CDR3 sequences in the sample, over 8.5% were seen once. V lost 4 bases to trimming and J lost 8 bases, with 14 bases between them. This CDR3 has 12 residues. Germline lookup yields CDR1 SQVTM and CDR2 ANQGSEA. This TCR derives from an adult who was a healthcare worker with PCR-confirmed SARS-CoV-2 infection or an uninfected control (not recorded which). This chain joins TRBV29-1 and TRBJ1-1; tentative D call: TRBD1 (5 bases). The sample comprised whole blood. DNA for the CDR3: TGCAGCGTTGCATCGCAGGGTATAGAAGCTTTCTTT. Its protein product is CSVASQGIEAFF. The full variable domain, its missing parts supplied by reference TRBV29-1 and TRBJ1-1, is SAVISQKPSRDICQRGTSLTIQCQVDSQVTMMFWYRQQPGQSLTLIATANQGSEATYESGFVIDKFPISRPNLTFSTLTVSNMSPEDSSIYLCSVASQGIEAFFGQGTRLTVV.